This record looks at one T cell receptor beta chain sequence and its context. Its specificity is not known. The data are from a study of radiotherapy plus CTLA-4 blockade in lung cancer. Turning to the study itself: Patients showed objective responses in under 20% of cases and disease control in 30% to 40%. Broader study findings: In blood, tumor-derived TCR clones expanded after radiotherapy plus ipilimumab. Reports identified early blood T cell clone dynamics, with interferon-beta, as the best response predictor.

Patients with chemo-refractory metastatic non-small-cell lung cancer received focal radiation plus CTLA-4 blockade with ipilimumab. Profiled with immunoSEQ multiplex PCR; TCRdb holds only in-frame clones, not every one. The sample holds some 35,000 clones, more than 80% seen once. The sample was peripheral blood, taken from a patient treated with radiotherapy plus ipilimumab. The sequence was obtained from a human donor with non-small cell lung cancer who had stable disease on radiotherapy plus ipilimumab.

The CDR3 DNA reads TGCGCCAGCAGCCAAGATCTCGTCAATGAGCAGTTCTTC. Protein: CASSQDLVNEQFF. This sequence joins TRBV4-1 and TRBJ2-1; D gene uncertain. Germline CDR1 is MGHRA and CDR2 is YSYEKL. The CDR3 runs to 13 residues. The V end lost 0 bases, the J end lost 6 bases, and 6 bases lay between the germline ends.